This is a list of T cell receptor beta chains from one sample in a study of low-dose radiotherapy and immunotherapy resistance in tumors. MiXCR, run by TCRdb on the reads, gives a single entry per CDR3 protein. The sample has some 100,000 distinct CDR3 sequences; under 25% are singletons. The sample consisted of PBMCs, taken after low-dose radiotherapy plus immunotherapy. The source of these receptors is a female donor with ovarian cancer. Both conserved end residues are trimmed from each CDR3. The order of the fields is clone size, V gene, CDR3 protein. Size is stated as how often the clone was seen (once, few, many) or a class if it is expanded.

clone_size: many; v_call: TRBV6-2/TRBV6-3; cdr3_aa: ASSRPTRAGTEAF
clone_size: many; v_call: TRBV5-5; cdr3_aa: ASSWTPNTSWDAQY
clone_size: many; v_call: TRBV5-1; cdr3_aa: ASSLALGRTDTQY
clone_size: many; v_call: TRBV7-2; cdr3_aa: ASGQGSSYNEQF
clone_size: many; v_call: TRBV6-2/TRBV6-3; cdr3_aa: ASREQGHTEAF
clone_size: many; v_call: TRBV7-9; cdr3_aa: ASSLVAGRRNSPLH
clone_size: many; v_call: TRBV7-2; cdr3_aa: ASSLRGAGYGYT
clone_size: many; v_call: TRBV7-2; cdr3_aa: ASTSGRASPITDTQY
clone_size: many; v_call: TRBV23-1; cdr3_aa: AISGQGIAYEQY
clone_size: many; v_call: TRBV6-6; cdr3_aa: ASSYWSGLPGNEQF